This entry lists 19 T cell receptor beta chains sequenced from one sample in a study of T cell repertoires in cytomegalovirus infection. For these receptors, no antigen is known. TCRdb re-derived calls from the reads in MiXCR, one entry per CDR3 protein. In the table there are about 740,000 distinct CDR3 sequences, 30% to 35% of which are singletons. The specimen comprised cultured PBMCs, sampled from culture after CMV antigen stimulation. Receptors were obtained from a human donor in good health (CMV status not recorded). Some clones in this sample may be carry-over from other donors' samples.

The chain has TRBV19 and TRBJ2-5, with a possible D match to TRBD2 (5 bases). This CDR3 is 12 amino acids long. Germline V gives CDR1 LNHDA, CDR2 SQIVND (reference sequence). Trimming took 2 bases from V and 7 from J, leaving 8 bases between them. In nucleotides, the CDR3 is TGTGCCAGTAGTATACGCCGGGGGACCCAGTACTTC. Its protein product is CASSIRRGTQYF.

The V and J genes are TRBV6-5 and TRBJ2-7, with unresolved D. The CDR3 contains 16 residues. Trimming pared 2 bases from V and 3 bases from J, leaving 17 bases between. CDR1 is MNHEY and CDR2 is SVGAGI in the germline V gene. The CDR3 bases are TGTGCCAGCAGTTACACACAAATCGGGTGGCTCTACGAGCAGTACTTC. The encoded protein is CASSYTQIGWLYEQYF.

The V call is TRBV25-1, the J call TRBJ2-7, with no clear D. The CDR3 covers 13 residues. V lost 8 bases to trimming and J lost 3 bases, with 14 bases between them. CDR1 is MGHDK, CDR2 SYGVNS, per germline. CDR3 protein: CASQPPLYYEQYF. The CDR3 DNA reads TGTGCCAGCCAACCCCCCCTATACTACGAGCAGTACTTC.

A few counts support this clonotype. With a much larger clone just one base away, this may be a read error. The rearrangement joins TRBV7-9 to TRBJ2-1, with D hard to call. V lost 1 base, J lost 6 bases, and 7 bases lay in between. In germline, CDR1 is SEHNR, CDR2 FQNEAQ (reference sequence). The CDR3 contains 13 residues. The CDR3: CASSLGHTNEQFF. CDR3 DNA: TGTGCCAGCAGCTTAGGACACACCAATGAGCAGTTCTTC.

The chain employs TRBV2 and TRBJ2-1, with 8 bases identical to TRBD2. CDR1 and CDR2 from the germline V gene are SNHLY and FYNNEI. There are 15 residues in the CDR3. J was trimmed by 6 bases and V by 6 bases; bases with no gene match: 10. Here the CDR3 DNA reads TGTGCCAGCAGCGTCAGCGGGGGAGTGGGCAATGAGCAGTTCTTC. It yields the protein CASSVSGGVGNEQFF.

V gene TRBV5-1 combines with J gene TRBJ2-7, with D possibly called TRBD1 or TRBD2 (7 bases each). This CDR3 comprises 14 residues. V lost 3 bases and J lost 2, with 12 bases in between. Germline assignment: CDR1 SGHRS and CDR2 YFSETQ. For the CDR3, the DNA is TGCGCCAGCAGCTGGCAGGGGGGGACCTACGAGCAGTACTTC. Amino acids: CASSWQGGTYEQYF.

In this sample, this clonotype turned up many times. V and J are TRBV6-1 and TRBJ2-3; D is unclear. Deletions cut 8 bases from V and 4 bases from J, with 16 bases between. CDR1 and CDR2 (germline): MNHNS, SASEGT. The CDR3 length is 14 residues. CDR3 coding DNA: TGTGCCAGCGGGATAAGTTGGCAGGCAGATACGCAGTATTTT. It specifies CASGISWQADTQYF.

The CDR3 nucleotides read TGTGCCAGCAGCCAAGGGAGCGGGGGGAACATTCAGTACTTC. It is translated as CASSQGSGGNIQYF. V gene TRBV11-2 combines with J gene TRBJ2-4; TRBD2 matches at 9 bases. The CDR3 is 14 residues long. With 5 bases clipped from V and 7 bases from J, the junction kept 6 bases outside the gene matches. The germline V gene has CDR1 SGHAT and CDR2 FQNNGV. The variable domain in full, with the rest retrieved from reference TRBV11-2 and TRBJ2-4, is EAGVAQSPRYKIIEKRQSVAFWCNPISGHATLYWYQQILGQGPKLLIQFQNNGVVDDSQLPKDRFSAERLKGVDSTLKIQPAKLEDSAVYLCASSQGSGGNIQYFGAGTRLSVL.

This clonotype has more than one count but fewer than ten. This rearrangement joins TRBV11-2 to TRBJ1-2; D unresolved. The CDR3 has 14 residues. Trimming pared 2 bases from V and 7 bases from J, leaving 14 bases between. Germline loops: CDR1 SGHAT, CDR2 FQNNGV. CDR3 nucleotides: TGTGCCAGCAGCTTATATGGACGCGCCGGTGGCTACACCTTC. It is translated as CASSLYGRAGGYTF. The complete variable domain, with remaining parts taken from reference TRBV11-2 and TRBJ1-2, reads EAGVAQSPRYKIIEKRQSVAFWCNPISGHATLYWYQQILGQGPKLLIQFQNNGVVDDSQLPKDRFSAERLKGVDSTLKIQPAKLEDSAVYLCASSLYGRAGGYTFGSGTRLTVV.

J is TRBJ1-1 and V is TRBV12-3 or TRBV12-4, with 9 nucleotides matching TRBD1. With V trimmed by 7 bases and J by 4 bases, 13 bases remained unmatched. The CDR3 is 16 residues long. In nucleotides, the CDR3 is TGTGCCAGCAATGCCGGGACAGGGTTTTCGGTCACTGAAGCTTTCTTT. Amino acids: CASNAGTGFSVTEAFF.

This clonotype has only a few counts. This rearrangement joins TRBV23-1 to TRBJ1-5, with D possibly matching TRBD1 (6 bases). TRBV23-1 is an ORF; its function is uncertain. CDR3 size: 15 residues. V dropped 4 bases and J dropped 8 bases, with 18 bases sitting between them. CDR3 sequence: CASSLTSRQGKPQHF. Written as DNA, the CDR3 is TGCGCCAGCAGTCTAACGAGCCGGCAGGGGAAGCCCCAGCATTTT.

The rearrangement links TRBV2 to TRBJ1-2, with D tentatively TRBD1 (6 bases). This CDR3 is 13 amino acids long. V lost 0 bases and J lost 8, with 10 bases in between. CDR1 SNHLY and CDR2 FYNNEI come from the germline V gene. The CDR3 DNA sequence: TGTGCCAGCAGTGAAGCGGGGGCGGAGGGCTACACCTTC. It codes for CASSEAGAEGYTF.

The J gene is TRBJ1-3, the V gene TRBV4-1; D gene ambiguous. The CDR3 has 14 amino acids. Germline lookup yields CDR1 MGHRA and CDR2 YSYEKL. V was cut by 1 base and J by 4 bases, with 8 bases left in between. CDR3 region: CASSQATRGNTIYF. The CDR3 DNA reads as TGCGCCAGCAGCCAAGCGACACGAGGAAACACCATATATTTT.

This clonotype has more than one count but fewer than ten. The rearrangement uses TRBV20-1 and TRBJ2-3; unclear D gene. V dropped 6 bases and J dropped 5 bases, with 12 bases sitting between them. This CDR3 has 12 residues. From germline, CDR1 is DFQATT and CDR2 SNEGSKA (reference sequence). The CDR3 reads CSASDGVDTQYF. The CDR3 DNA is TGCAGTGCCTCTGACGGCGTAGATACGCAGTATTTT.

This clonotype was counted only a few times. The rearrangement uses TRBV19 and TRBJ1-5, with 9 bases lining up with TRBD1. CDR1 is LNHDA, CDR2 SQIVND, per germline (reference sequence). The CDR3 consists of 16 residues. V dropped 7 bases and J dropped 4; count of bases not matched to a gene: 11. The CDR3 protein is CASNFPGQGRNQPQHF. For the CDR3, the DNA is TGTGCCAGTAACTTCCCGGGACAGGGCAGGAATCAGCCCCAGCATTTT.

V is TRBV27 and J is TRBJ2-3; D assignment may be TRBD1 or TRBD2 (5 bases each). Trimming took 6 bases from V and 3 from J, leaving 16 bases between them. Germline assignment: CDR1 MNHEY and CDR2 SMNVEV (reference sequence). The CDR3 runs to 15 residues. CDR3 protein: CASSPFFRETDTQYF. The DNA for the CDR3 is TGTGCCAGCAGCCCTTTCTTCAGGGAGACAGATACGCAGTATTTT.

This clonotype came up a few times. The chain couples TRBV7-2 to TRBJ1-2; 7 bases line up with TRBD1. Per the germline V gene, CDR1 is SGHTA and CDR2 is FQGNSA. The CDR3 runs 13 residues. J gave up 6 bases and V 5 bases, and 6 bases lay outside the gene matches. CDR3 sequence (DNA): TGTGCCAGCAGCCCGCGACAGGGAGATGGCTACACCTTC. Encoded protein: CASSPRQGDGYTF. The full variable domain, completed using reference TRBV7-2 and TRBJ1-2, is GAGVSQSPSNKVTEKGKDVELRCDPISGHTALYWYRQSLGQGLEFLIYFQGNSAPDKSGLPSDRFSAERTGGSVSTLTIQRTQQEDSAVYLCASSPRQGDGYTFGSGTRLTVV.

The CDR3 here is CASSQDLGGTGLEEQYF. In DNA form, the CDR3 reads TGCGCCAGCAGCCAAGATCTGGGGGGGACAGGGCTGGAAGAGCAGTACTTC. V is TRBV4-3 and J is TRBJ2-7, with 9 bases aligning to TRBD1. The CDR3 length is 17 residues. Germline CDR1 LGHNA, CDR2 YSLEER. V was pared by 0 bases and J by 7 bases, with 13 bases of the junction left unmatched.

J is TRBJ1-3 and V is TRBV6-8, with D hard to call. Germline loops: CDR1 MNHGY, CDR2 SAAAGT. Deletions cut 0 bases from V and 5 bases from J, with 8 bases between. The CDR3 has 14 residues. The CDR3: CASSYSVDRNTIYF. The DNA for the CDR3 is TGTGCCAGCAGTTACTCAGTAGATCGAAACACCATATATTTT.